Listed below are T cell receptor beta chains from one sample, sequenced in a study of T-cell memory formation after mild COVID-19. From the 5' RACE reads, TCRdb called clonotypes with MiXCR, one entry per CDR3 protein. The table lists 350,000 to 500,000 distinct CDR3 sequences, 20% to 30% of them singletons. The material sequenced was PBMCs or a T cell subset sorted from them (not recorded which). All receptors derive from an adult woman who had mild COVID-19 (a few samples of this study predate the infection). Cell type and time point are not known. The CDR3 runs from the conserved cysteine through the conserved F or W. D genes are given only for firm matches. Size is omitted from some rows. Given values are once, few, many or a class for expanded clones.

>TRBV20-1|-|-|TRBJ1-1
CSASEPGRNTEAFF
TGCAGTGCTAGTGAACCGGGGAGGAACACTGAAGCTTTCTTT
>TRBV4-1|few|TRBD2|TRBJ2-7
CASSQEWTSPMNSYEQYF
TGCGCCAGCAGCCAAGAATGGACTAGCCCGATGAACAGCTACGAGCAGTACTTC
>TRBV20-1|few|-|TRBJ2-1
CSASRGERQFF
TGCAGTGCTTCCCGGGGCGAGCGGCAGTTCTTC
>TRBV7-9|-|-|TRBJ1-2
CASSPTAYGYTF
TGTGCCAGCAGCCCGACAGCTTATGGCTACACCTTC
>TRBV6-1|-|TRBD1|TRBJ1-5
CASSSTGEVGQPQHF
TGTGCCAGCAGTTCGACAGGGGAGGTGGGTCAGCCCCAGCATTTT
>TRBV4-2|few|TRBD2|TRBJ2-1
CASSQVGTAGVDSNEQFF
TGTGCCAGCAGCCAAGTAGGGACGGCGGGAGTTGACTCGAATGAGCAGTTCTTC
>TRBV7-2|few|TRBD2|TRBJ2-7
CASRRTGGVYEQYF
TGTGCCAGCAGAAGAACGGGAGGGGTTTACGAGCAGTACTTC
>TRBV6-2/TRBV6-3|-|-|TRBJ1-4
CASSSWISGEKLFF
TGTGCCAGCAGCTCCTGGATTTCGGGTGAAAAACTGTTTTTT
>TRBV2|-|-|TRBJ2-2
CASGALEGGAGELFF
TGTGCCAGCGGGGCGCTAGAAGGAGGCGCCGGGGAGCTGTTTTTT
>TRBV29-1|-|-|TRBJ1-1
CSVEGGGGRRTEAFF
TGCAGCGTTGAAGGGGGAGGGGGGCGAAGGACTGAAGCTTTCTTT
>TRBV4-1|-|-|TRBJ2-3
CASSARDPRLVDTQYF
TGCGCCAGCAGCGCCCGGGACCCGAGGCTGGTAGATACGCAGTATTTT
>TRBV28|-|TRBD1|TRBJ2-3
CASSSPGTATHTQYF
TGTGCCAGCAGTTCGCCCGGGACAGCGACACATACGCAGTATTTT
>TRBV5-1|many|-|TRBJ2-5
CASSSRQIGAEETQYF
TGCGCCAGCAGCTCGAGACAGATAGGGGCCGAAGAGACCCAGTACTTC
>TRBV14|few|-|TRBJ2-1
CASSQGGGVLEQFF
TGTGCCAGCAGCCAAGGAGGTGGGGTCTTAGAGCAGTTCTTC
>TRBV5-5|-|-|TRBJ2-7
CASSFGPDVSYEQYF
TGTGCCAGCAGCTTTGGCCCGGACGTGAGCTACGAGCAGTACTTC
>TRBV7-6|-|TRBD2|TRBJ2-1
CASSLVGLAGRSSYNEQFF
TGTGCCAGCAGCTTAGTGGGGCTAGCGGGCCGGAGCTCCTACAATGAGCAGTTCTTC
>TRBV11-2|-|-|TRBJ2-3
CASSPIPGSTDTQYF
TGTGCCAGCAGCCCCATCCCGGGCAGCACAGATACGCAGTATTTT
>TRBV20-1|-|TRBD2|TRBJ2-1
CSATLAGGGYNEQFF
TGCAGTGCGACACTAGCGGGAGGGGGTTACAATGAGCAGTTCTTC
>TRBV7-6|many|-|TRBJ2-3
CASSSGYGTDTQYF
TGTGCCAGCAGCTCGGGCTACGGCACAGATACGCAGTATTTT
>TRBV5-6|-|-|TRBJ2-3
CASSLAEYTQYF
TGTGCCAGCAGCTTGGCCGAATATACGCAGTATTTT
>TRBV4-3|few|-|TRBJ2-1
CASSQDVGYNEQFF
TGCGCCAGCAGCCAAGATGTGGGGTACAATGAGCAGTTCTTC
>TRBV18|many|-|TRBJ2-3
CASSPPGSTDTQYF
TGTGCCAGCTCACCTCCGGGGAGCACAGATACGCAGTATTTT
>TRBV7-6|-|TRBD1|TRBJ1-1
CASSRRQGLNTEAFF
TGTGCCAGCAGCCGACGACAGGGATTGAACACTGAAGCTTTCTTT
>TRBV20-1|-|-|TRBJ2-1
CSARLGGWNEQFF
TGCAGTGCTAGACTAGGGGGGTGGAATGAGCAGTTCTTC
>TRBV11-2|-|TRBD1|TRBJ2-5
CASSLARTGRKETQYF
TGTGCCAGCAGCTTAGCGCGGACAGGGAGAAAAGAGACCCAGTACTTC
>TRBV24-1|few|-|TRBJ2-3
CATSVQTDTQYF
TGTGCCACCAGTGTCCAGACAGATACGCAGTATTTT
>TRBV6-5|-|TRBD1|TRBJ2-5
CASRTLDRGQETQYF
TGTGCCAGCAGAACCTTGGACAGGGGGCAGGAGACCCAGTACTTC
>TRBV29-1|-|TRBD1|TRBJ2-7
CSVAYRGRLYEQYF
TGCAGCGTTGCATACAGGGGACGACTTTACGAGCAGTACTTC
>TRBV4-2|many|TRBD2|TRBJ2-1
CASSTRQLAGRGEQFF
TGTGCCAGCAGCACAAGACAACTAGCGGGCAGGGGTGAGCAGTTCTTC
>TRBV6-2/TRBV6-3|-|-|TRBJ1-1
CASSPSGRLNTEAFF
TGTGCCAGCAGCCCCTCGGGACGGCTGAACACTGAAGCTTTCTTT
>TRBV24-1|few|TRBD2|TRBJ2-1
CATSDTTGTSGSQFF
TGTGCCACCAGTGATACCACCGGGACTAGCGGGAGTCAGTTCTTC
>TRBV23-1|few|TRBD1|TRBJ2-7
CASSPETGFHEQYF
TGCGCCAGCAGTCCTGAGACAGGGTTTCACGAGCAGTACTTC
>TRBV23-1|few|-|TRBJ2-2
CASSPGAGRRTGELFF
TGCGCCAGCAGCCCCGGGGCCGGGAGAAGAACCGGGGAGCTGTTTTTT
>TRBV5-5|few|TRBD1|TRBJ1-5
CASSLEQGYQPQHF
TGTGCCAGCAGCTTGGAACAGGGGTATCAGCCCCAGCATTTT
>TRBV2|-|TRBD2|TRBJ2-1
CASSDGGRGRNEQFF
TGTGCCAGCAGTGACGGCGGGAGGGGAAGGAATGAGCAGTTCTTC
>TRBV29-1|few|-|TRBJ1-1
CSVEGGNTEAFF
TGCAGCGTTGAAGGCGGGAACACTGAAGCTTTCTTT
>TRBV5-1|few|TRBD2|TRBJ2-3
CASSLAETGGLDTQYF
TGCGCCAGCAGCTTGGCCGAGACGGGGGGGCTGGATACGCAGTATTTT
>TRBV7-9|few|-|TRBJ1-4
CASSLDQGTIGEKLFF
TGTGCCAGCAGCTTGGATCAAGGGACAATTGGGGAAAAACTGTTTTTT
>TRBV29-1|-|-|TRBJ2-2
CSVGMGPNTGELFF
TGCAGCGTTGGGATGGGACCAAACACCGGGGAGCTGTTTTTT
>TRBV3-1|few|TRBD2|TRBJ2-3
CASSQGSGSSTDTQYF
TGTGCCAGCAGCCAAGGTAGCGGGAGTTCCACAGATACGCAGTATTTT
>TRBV6-1|few|-|TRBJ1-1
CASSESTVHTEAFF
TGTGCCAGCAGTGAATCGACAGTGCATACTGAAGCTTTCTTT